This T cell receptor (beta chain) was found in a study of blood T cell repertoires in COVID-19. This CDR3 comprises 12 residues. Germline V gene sequence: CDR1 SNHLY, CDR2 FYNNEI. The V and J ends lost 8 bases and 6 bases respectively, with 11 bases between them. TCRdb keeps only in-frame clones here, not all; method: immunoSEQ multiplex PCR. The sample shows 200,000 to 250,000 clones, 75% to 85% of them seen only once. The chain recombines TRBV2 with TRBJ1-5; the D is unclear. This receptor was obtained from a human donor in a cohort sampled during active COVID-19. The sequencing input was peripheral blood. CDR3 protein: CASDPNGQPQHF. The CDR3 nucleotides are TGTGCCAGCGATCCCAACGGTCAGCCCCAGCATTTT.